This T cell receptor (beta chain) was sequenced during a study of response to subunit inactivated influenza vaccine listed by TCRdb under 2018. Study-wide context: Deep quantitative T cell receptor repertoire profiling was used in the study to track responses to a trivalent subunit inactivated influenza vaccine.

Per the germline V gene (reference sequence), DFQATT is the CDR1 and SNEGSKA is the CDR2. Its CDR3 holds 14 amino acids, cysteine through phenylalanine. Only the CDR3 part of the read is kept: 42 bases, read in frame from the first base. At the junction V is shortened by 0 bases and J by 5 bases, with 10 bases in between. The investigation overall reported the following: The authors suggested that each seasonal influenza vaccination may recruit only a limited number of new T cells.

This clonotype was picked up a small number of times. Its cognate antigen has yet to be identified. No much larger clone exists at a distance of one base, and base qualities are not known. The library was generated by RT-PCR. The reads were generated on an Illumina HiSeq 2500. In TCRdb, the public reads were trimmed at Q25 with fastp and aligned with MiXCR, with productive beta chains retained. For every CDR3 protein sequence, its rows merge into one entry that carries the most common genes and DNA. The table for this sample lists about 570,000 distinct CDR3 sequences; approximately 10% of them were counted only once. Approximately 11% of the sample is in the top ten clones. These same data were also listed under a study on T cells expressing NK-cell markers. As described in the second report: The TCR beta cDNA libraries were made using 5'RACE template switching, a step that added both a universal primer site and unique molecular identifiers. In sorted CD3+CD56+NKG2C+, CD3+CD56+NKG2C- and CD3+CD56-NKG2C+ T-cell subsets from about 8 donors, TCR beta-chain repertoires were profiled. Seven of the eight sequenced donors were HCMV-seropositive and one was HCMV-seronegative. In several experiments an anti-gammadeltaTCR antibody was added to restrict sorting to alphabetaTCR-expressing T cells. In over five donors, the dominant CD3+CD56+NKG2C+ clonotypes were among the top 10 CD8+ clonotypes and accounted for roughly 1.0-8% of CD8+ T cells. Those dominant clonotypes were again the most abundant among CD3+CD56-NKG2C+ cells in several donors, at about 25-60.1%. Whether the expanded NKG2C-expressing T cell clones were specific for HCMV antigens was left unclear. The study sequenced eight donors, all healthy volunteers chosen at random: three men and five women. To determine HCMV serostatus, a commercial ELISA kit was used to detect HCMV-specific IgG in serum. Ficoll density gradient centrifugation was used to isolate peripheral blood mononuclear cells from blood. For a handful of donors, unsorted PBMC were also used to sequence bulk peripheral blood T-cell repertoires. Synthesis of cDNA was primed from the TCR beta constant segment and was followed by two consecutive PCR amplification steps. The libraries were sequenced on Illumina HiSeq 2000/2500, MiSeq or NextSeq, producing 2 x 150 bp reads. MIGEC was used to demultiplex reads and group reads by UMI, and MiTCR was used to assemble and quantify clonotypes. Only TCR cDNA sequences supported by at least two reads were kept to exclude erroneous sequences. The tcR package was used for downstream repertoire analysis, with clonotypes matched between fractions based on CDR3 nucleotide sequence plus V segment. Antigen specificity was annotated against VDJdb with VDJmatch, allowing one amino acid substitution in CDR3.

The rearranged segments are TRBV20-1 and TRBJ2-2, with TRBD2 tentatively as D gene (5 bases match). The source of this sequence is a man aged 50-60 years who received an inactivated influenza vaccine. Donor details come from another sample of the same person, matched by shared clones. The starting material was PBMCs from blood, obtained on the day of vaccination. At the DNA level, the sequence is TGCAGTGCTAGAGATCCCCGGGGTACCGGGGAGCTGTTTTTT. Its coded protein is CSARDPRGTGELFF.